The 17 T cell receptor beta chains below all came from one sample that was sequenced in a study of cytomegalovirus exposure and HLA in healthy donors. PCR employed 60 Vbeta and 13 Jbeta primers. Some clones are missing from TCRdb's copy, which holds only in-frame ones; the method was immunoSEQ multiplex PCR. The sample shows about 140,000 clones, around 72% of them seen only once. The sample comprised PBMCs. These TCRs come from a woman in her thirties or forties in good health and CMV-seronegative.

The chain joins TRBV5-4 to TRBJ2-1, with 7 bases that match TRBD1. V trimming: 4 bases; J trimming: 8 bases; junction bases outside the gene matches: 6. Germline loops: CDR1 SGHNT, CDR2 YYREEE (reference sequence). The CDR3 contains 13 residues. The DNA of the CDR3 is TGTGCCAGCAGCATCGACAGGGACGATGAGCAGTTCTTC. Translation gives CASSIDRDDEQFF.

Written as DNA, the CDR3 is TGTGCCAGCAGCTTAGGGACAGACTATGGCTACACCTTC. Translating gives CASSLGTDYGYTF. V usage is TRBV7-8 and J usage is TRBJ1-2, with D perhaps matching TRBD1 (6 bases). Deletions cut 1 base from V and 3 bases from J, with 6 bases between. The CDR3 sequence is 13 residues long. The V gene's germline CDR1 is SGHVS and CDR2 FQNEAQ.

The chain employs TRBV4-3 and TRBJ2-3; 8 bases map to TRBD2. With 0 bases clipped from V and 1 base from J, the junction kept 9 bases outside the gene matches. This CDR3 region has 18 residues. Germline CDR1 is LGHNA and CDR2 is YSLEER. CDR3 region: CASSQELSAGGRTDTQYF. For the CDR3, the DNA is TGCGCCAGCAGCCAAGAGTTGTCGGCGGGGGGCCGCACAGATACGCAGTATTTT.

V and J are TRBV4-1 and TRBJ2-1, with 10 bases aligning to TRBD1. The CDR3 is made up of 16 amino acids. Trimming cost V 2 bases and J 5 bases; bases outside gene matches: 6. Germline-derived CDR1 and CDR2 are MGHRA and YSYEKL. CDR3 amino acids: CASSQPGQGRDNEQFF. The CDR3 DNA sequence: TGCGCCAGCAGCCAACCGGGACAGGGGAGAGACAATGAGCAGTTCTTC.

This clone was counted only a few times. The rearrangement joins TRBV9 to TRBJ1-4; 7 bases agree with TRBD1. Trimming removed 2 bases from V and 5 bases from J; junction bases left unmatched: 3. Per germline, CDR1 SGDLS and CDR2 YYNGEE. The CDR3 runs to 14 residues. This CDR3 is CASSVSGGNEKLFF. The CDR3 DNA reads TGTGCCAGCAGCGTGTCAGGGGGGAATGAAAAACTGTTTTTT. The variable domain in full, with the rest retrieved from reference TRBV9 and TRBJ1-4, is DSGVTQTPKHLITATGQRVTLRCSPRSGDLSVYWYQQSLDQGLQFLIQYYNGEERAKGNILERFSAQQFPDLHSELNLSSLELGDSALYFCASSVSGGNEKLFFGSGTQLSVL.

The chain has TRBV7-8 and TRBJ2-7; maybe TRBD1 (6 bases). This CDR3 is built from 15 residues. V lost 3 bases, J lost 0 bases, and 12 bases lay in between. The germline CDR1 and CDR2 sequences are SGHVS and FQNEAQ. CDR3 protein: CASSFRGGFSYEQYF. The CDR3 coding sequence is TGTGCCAGCAGCTTCAGAGGGGGATTCTCCTACGAGCAGTACTTC.

The rearrangement uses TRBV27 and TRBJ1-4, with TRBD1 matching 7 bases. Germline trimming cut 0 bases from V and 6 bases from J; bases unmatched to any gene: 4. The germline gives CDR1 MNHEY, CDR2 SMNVEV (reference sequence). CDR3 length: 15 residues. As DNA, the CDR3 is TGTGCCAGCAGTTTATCGTGGCAGGGGGATGAAAAACTGTTTTTT. This translates into CASSLSWQGDEKLFF.

This chain connects TRBV29-1 to TRBJ2-3, with a possible D match to TRBD2 (6 bases). CDR1 SQVTM and CDR2 ANQGSEA come from the germline V gene. With 3 bases removed from V and 2 bases from J, the gap between germline ends came to 15 bases. The CDR3 is 15 amino acids. CDR3 loop: CSVEASGVLTDTQYF. The CDR3 nucleotides read TGCAGCGTTGAGGCCTCGGGGGTACTCACAGATACGCAGTATTTT.

The V gene is TRBV28, the J gene TRBJ1-5, with D possibly TRBD1 on 5 matching bases. Trimming shortened V by 6 bases and J by 0 bases, and 12 bases separated the two germline ends. The length of the CDR3 is 15 residues. CDR1 and CDR2 from the germline V gene are MDHEN and SYDVKM. CDR3 sequence reads: CASSYTGNSNQPQHF. DNA for the CDR3: TGTGCCAGCAGCTATACAGGCAATAGCAATCAGCCCCAGCATTTT.

The chain uses TRBV19 and TRBJ1-2, with 7 bases matching TRBD1. Germline assignment: CDR1 LNHDA and CDR2 SQIVND (reference sequence). V lost 9 bases, J lost 8 bases, and 6 bases stayed unmatched. The CDR3 totals 11 residues. CDR3 nucleotide sequence: TGTGCCAGCGGATACAGGGGCGGCTACACCTTC. Protein sequence: CASGYRGGYTF.

The V gene is TRBV10-2, the J gene TRBJ1-3, with unresolved D. The CDR3 runs to 15 residues. V was trimmed by 2 bases and J by 3 bases, leaving 11 bases between them. The germline V gene encodes CDR1 WSHSY and CDR2 SAAADI. The CDR3 spells CASSESPGFGNTIYF. Written as DNA, the CDR3 is TGCGCCAGCAGTGAGAGTCCGGGGTTTGGAAACACCATATATTTT.

V usage is TRBV15 and J usage is TRBJ2-3; 8 bases fit TRBD2. Germline CDR1 and CDR2: LNHNV and YYDKDF (reference sequence). CDR3 size: 14 residues. V shed 5 bases and J 2 bases; nucleotides not matched to a gene: 3. CDR3 in DNA: TGTGCCACCAGCCTAGCGGGCACCACAGATACGCAGTATTTT. Protein product: CATSLAGTTDTQYF.

The chain couples TRBV4-3 to TRBJ1-1; a weak D match, TRBD1 (6 bases). The CDR3 contains 14 residues. Germline V CDR1 and CDR2: LGHNA, YSLEER. V lost 7 bases and J 7 bases, leaving 19 bases between the germline ends. The CDR3 here is CASTSGRGNDEAFF. The CDR3 nucleotides are TGCGCCAGCACCTCAGGGAGGGGGAACGATGAAGCTTTCTTT.

This clone is a singleton in its sample. The chain has TRBV15 and TRBJ1-5; TRBD1 might be the D (6 bases). This CDR3 region has 15 residues. With 0 bases removed from V and 6 bases from J, the gap between germline ends came to 12 bases. Germline loops: CDR1 LNHNV, CDR2 YYDKDF (reference sequence). The CDR3 DNA is TGTGCCACCAGCAGAGACGCAGGGGCAAGTCAGCCCCAGCATTTT. Translation gives CATSRDAGASQPQHF.

The chain has TRBV6-5 and TRBJ2-3; tentative D call: TRBD1 (6 bases). Deletions cut 6 bases from V and 2 bases from J, with 15 bases between. This CDR3 region has 15 residues. Germline V gives CDR1 MNHEY, CDR2 SVGAGI. The CDR3 nucleotides are TGTGCCAGCAGAGCCCACCGGACAGACACAGATACGCAGTATTTT. This translates into CASRAHRTDTDTQYF.

This chain joins TRBV28 and TRBJ1-4; TRBD1 matches 7 bases. This CDR3 has 16 amino acids. CDR1 and CDR2 (germline): MDHEN, SYDVKM. The trim removed 6 bases at V and 6 bases at J, leaving 13 bases unmatched. CDR3 nucleotides: TGTGCCAGCAGGTTTTTACAGGGGCGAGGCGATGAAAAACTGTTTTTT. It encodes CASRFLQGRGDEKLFF.

This chain joins TRBV7-3 and TRBJ1-1; a weak D match, TRBD1 (6 bases). Trimming left V 5 bases short and J 0 bases short, with 10 bases between. This CDR3 spans 14 amino acids. The V gene's germline CDR1 is SGHTA and CDR2 FQGTGA. The CDR3 sequence: CASSAGQLNTEAFF. The CDR3 coding sequence is TGTGCCAGCAGCGCAGGACAGTTGAACACTGAAGCTTTCTTT.